This passage covers 30 T cell receptor beta chains from one sample sequenced in a study of blood T cell repertoires in COVID-19. Clones were read by immunoSEQ multiplex PCR, and TCRdb kept only the in-frame ones, dropping some. The table includes about 120,000 clones, around 87% detected once. The sequencing sample was made of peripheral blood. Receptor source: a man aged 70 or older with active or convalescent COVID-19.

The chain joins TRBV5-8 to TRBJ2-5, with TRBD1 as a possible D gene (5 bases). This CDR3 is 15 amino acids long. The germline gives CDR1 SGHTS, CDR2 YDEGEE. Trimming took 2 bases from V and 5 from J, leaving 16 bases between them. CDR3 loop: CASSFVQDPNETQYF. In DNA form, the CDR3 reads TGTGCCAGCAGCTTTGTACAGGACCCAAACGAGACCCAGTACTTC.

The chain carries TRBV10-3 and TRBJ1-1; TRBD1 matches 9 bases. This CDR3 is 11 amino acids long. The germline V gene encodes CDR1 ENHRY and CDR2 SYGVKD. The ends lost 6 bases at V and 11 bases at J; junction bases unmatched: 4. This chain's CDR3 is CAIRQGAQAFF. CDR3 in DNA: TGTGCCATCAGACAGGGGGCGCAGGCTTTCTTT.

The chain employs TRBV11-3 and TRBJ2-2, with D tentatively TRBD1 (6 bases). Per the germline V gene, CDR1 is SGHNT and CDR2 is YENEEA. CDR3 size: 15 residues. V dropped 4 bases and J dropped 2 bases, with 11 bases sitting between them. The CDR3 sequence: CASSSGQTNTGELFF. CDR3 DNA sequence: TGTGCCAGCAGCTCCGGACAGACAAACACCGGGGAGCTGTTTTTT. Looking up the rest from reference TRBV11-3 and TRBJ2-2 gives the full variable domain: EAGVVQSPRYKIIEKKQPVAFWCNPISGHNTLYWYLQNLGQGPELLIRYENEEAVDDSQLPKDRFSAERLKGVDSTLKIQPAELGDSAVYLCASSSGQTNTGELFFGEGSRLTVL.

The chain employs TRBV5-1 and TRBJ1-2; D is possibly TRBD1 (5 bases). The CDR3 contains 14 residues. Germline values: CDR1 SGHRS, CDR2 YFSETQ. The V end was cut by 4 bases, the J end by 6 bases, with 16 bases between. The CDR3 sequence is CASSTGTPGDGYTF. The CDR3 DNA reads as TGCGCCAGCAGCACGGGGACCCCGGGGGATGGCTACACCTTC.

The rearrangement joins TRBV19 to TRBJ2-2; 9 positions match TRBD1. The V gene's germline CDR1 is LNHDA and CDR2 SQIVND (reference sequence). V dropped 5 bases and J dropped 6; count of bases not matched to a gene: 7. The CDR3 totals 15 residues. The CDR3 DNA follows: TGTGCCAGTAGTTTCTGGGACAGGGTAGCCGGGGAGCTGTTTTTT. Translation: CASSFWDRVAGELFF.

The chain employs TRBV27 and TRBJ2-1; TRBD2 aligns across 8 bases. J gave up 5 bases and V 3 bases, and 3 bases lay outside the gene matches. The CDR3 runs to 14 residues. Germline CDR1 reads MNHEY; CDR2 reads SMNVEV (reference sequence). CDR3 loop: CASSFFSGDNEQFF. CDR3 coding DNA: TGTGCCAGCAGTTTTTTTAGCGGGGACAATGAGCAGTTCTTC.

This chain links TRBV9 with TRBJ1-4, with 7 bases that match TRBD1. The CDR3 runs 18 residues. V trimming: 4 bases; J trimming: 0 bases; junction bases outside the gene matches: 12. CDR1 and CDR2 from the germline V gene are SGDLS and YYNGEE. CDR3 bases: TGTGCCAGCAGCACCCGGGACAGAACTAGTGCAACTAATGAAAAACTGTTTTTT. This translates into CASSTRDRTSATNEKLFF.

V and J are TRBV4-1 and TRBJ2-1, with 10 nucleotides matching TRBD2. V shed 4 bases and J 6 bases; nucleotides not matched to a gene: 9. The CDR3 spans 16 residues. Germline lookup yields CDR1 MGHRA and CDR2 YSYEKL. The CDR3 DNA reads as TGCGCCAGCAGCCCAGGGACTAGCGTTCGCAGCAATGAGCAGTTCTTC. Translated: CASSPGTSVRSNEQFF.

The chain combines TRBV3-1 (or the pseudogene TRBV3-2) with TRBJ1-2; D might be TRBD1 (5 bases). The CDR3 totals 15 residues. In germline, CDR1 is LGHDT, CDR2 YNNKEL (reference sequence). V lost 2 bases and J 3 bases, leaving 13 bases between the germline ends. The CDR3 sequence is CASSQSGGRDYGYTF. In nucleotides, the CDR3 is TGTGCCAGCAGCCAATCGGGGGGGAGGGACTATGGCTACACCTTC.

The V and J genes are TRBV13 and TRBJ1-5; D is undetermined. Trimming stripped 7 bases from V and 7 bases from J, with 17 bases between. The CDR3 has 14 amino acids. From germline, CDR1 is PRHDT and CDR2 FYEKMQ (reference sequence). CDR3 protein: CASNQDHTRQPQHF. The CDR3 DNA follows: TGTGCCAGCAACCAGGACCACACTAGGCAGCCCCAGCATTTT. Full variable domain (missing parts from reference TRBV13 and TRBJ1-5): AAGVIQSPRHLIKEKRETATLKCYPIPRHDTVYWYQQGPGQDPQFLISFYEKMQSDKGSIPDRFSAQQFSDYHSELNMSSLELGDSALYFCASNQDHTRQPQHFGDGTRLSIL.

J is TRBJ1-5 and V is TRBV10-3, with D possibly TRBD1 on 6 matching bases. Looked up from germline, CDR1 is ENHRY and CDR2 is SYGVKD. V was cut by 3 bases and J by 4 bases, with 7 bases left in between. The CDR3 extends over 13 amino acids. The CDR3 sequence is CAISERGNQPQHF. The CDR3 DNA reads TGTGCCATCAGTGAAAGGGGGAATCAGCCCCAGCATTTT.

The rearrangement joins TRBV6-5 to TRBJ2-5, with 9 bases aligning to TRBD2. Germline V gives CDR1 MNHEY, CDR2 SVGAGI. The CDR3 loop spans 15 amino acids. V lost 4 bases, J lost 4 bases, and 7 bases stayed unmatched. The CDR3 loop is CASSLGGRVRETQYF. CDR3 bases: TGTGCCAGCAGTTTAGGCGGGAGGGTTAGAGAGACCCAGTACTTC.

The chain carries TRBV4-2 and TRBJ2-1; 11 positions agree with TRBD2. The CDR3 is made up of 17 amino acids. Germline CDR1 reads LGHNA; CDR2 reads YNFKEQ. V was pared by 0 bases and J by 4 bases, with 5 bases of the junction left unmatched. This chain's CDR3 is CASSQDTASGGYNEQFF. The CDR3 DNA reads as TGTGCCAGCAGCCAAGATACGGCTAGCGGGGGGTACAATGAGCAGTTCTTC.

The rearrangement joins TRBV13 to TRBJ1-2; 7 bases line up with TRBD1. V gave up 5 bases and J gave up 0 bases; unmatched junction bases: 6. Germline CDR1 PRHDT, CDR2 FYEKMQ (reference sequence). CDR3 length: 15 residues. The CDR3 is CASSPGTAANYGYTF. CDR3 nucleotide sequence: TGTGCCAGCAGCCCAGGGACAGCCGCTAACTATGGCTACACCTTC.

The CDR3 sequence is CASSGRDSSYGYTF. The CDR3 DNA sequence: TGTGCCAGCAGCGGACGTGACAGCTCTTATGGCTACACCTTC. The V call is TRBV2, the J call TRBJ1-2; D might be TRBD1 (5 bases). Trimming pared 6 bases from V and 5 bases from J, leaving 16 bases between. CDR1 and CDR2 from the germline V gene are SNHLY and FYNNEI. This CDR3 comprises 14 residues. The full variable domain, its missing parts supplied by reference TRBV2 and TRBJ1-2, is EPEVTQTPSHQVTQMGQEVILRCVPISNHLYFYWYRQILGQKVEFLVSFYNNEISEKSEIFDDQFSVERPDGSNFTLKIRSTKLEDSAMYFCASSGRDSSYGYTFGSGTRLTVV.

V gene TRBV24-1 combines with J gene TRBJ1-1, with a weak D call TRBD1 (5 bases). Per the germline V gene, CDR1 is KGHDR and CDR2 is SFDVKD. V was shortened by 9 bases and J by 10 bases, with 14 bases between the two germline ends. This CDR3 is built from 11 residues. The CDR3 sequence: CATGGDEGAFF. In DNA, the CDR3 is TGTGCCACCGGAGGGGATGAAGGAGCTTTCTTT.

This chain connects TRBV27 to TRBJ2-1; 10 bases are a match to TRBD2. The trim removed 2 bases at V and 4 bases at J, leaving 2 bases unmatched. Germline values: CDR1 MNHEY, CDR2 SMNVEV (reference sequence). The CDR3 is made up of 15 amino acids. Written as DNA, the CDR3 is TGTGCCAGCAGTTTACTAGCGGGAGCGTACAATGAGCAGTTCTTC. It yields the protein CASSLLAGAYNEQFF.

The chain combines TRBV12-3 or TRBV12-4 with TRBJ1-1; TRBD1 matches at 8 bases. J was trimmed by 1 base and V by 5 bases; bases with no gene match: 0. The CDR3 totals 13 residues. CDR3 DNA: TGTGCCAGCAGTACAGGGGGGAACACTGAAGCTTTCTTT. It specifies CASSTGGNTEAFF.

The chain combines TRBV29-1 with TRBJ1-1, with D possibly matching TRBD1 (5 bases). The CDR3 length is 14 residues. Germline V lookup: CDR1 SQVTM, CDR2 ANQGSEA. V was trimmed by 1 base and J by 3 bases, leaving 12 bases between them. DNA of the CDR3: TGCAGCGTTGAAGGGGGCTACGAGGACACTGAAGCTTTCTTT. Amino acids: CSVEGGYEDTEAFF.

This clone was recorded only once. The V gene is TRBV6-1, the J gene TRBJ1-5; D is possibly TRBD1 (5 bases). Trimming left V 1 base short and J 4 bases short, with 11 bases between. CDR1 MNHNS and CDR2 SASEGT come from the germline V gene. CDR3 length: 15 amino acids. Here the CDR3 reads CASSEGSRANQPQHF. The DNA for the CDR3 is TGTGCCAGCAGTGAAGGAAGCAGGGCTAATCAGCCCCAGCATTTT.

CDR3 nucleotide sequence: TGTGCCAGCAGTTCGGGTCCCCCTAATCAGCCCCAGCATTTT. Translated: CASSSGPPNQPQHF. The chain is built from TRBV6-5 and TRBJ1-5; D not certain. The CDR3 is 14 residues long. From germline, CDR1 is MNHEY and CDR2 SVGAGI. V shed 4 bases and J shed 4 bases, with 11 bases lying between them.

The V call is TRBV5-6, the J call TRBJ2-2; 10 bases line up with TRBD2. In germline, CDR1 is SGHDT, CDR2 YYEEEE. V lost 0 bases and J lost 4; bases outside the gene matches: 3. The length of the CDR3 is 16 residues. CDR3 sequence (DNA): TGTGCCAGCAGCTTGGCTCTAGCGGGAGTCACCGGGGAGCTGTTTTTT. It translates to CASSLALAGVTGELFF.

V is TRBV6-1 and J is TRBJ2-3; 9 bases map to TRBD2. This CDR3 spans 19 amino acids. The germline gives CDR1 MNHNS, CDR2 SASEGT. After removal of 0 bases from V and 2 bases from J, the junction contained 12 bases not matched to a gene. Here the CDR3 reads CASSEAPIAGEGLTDTQYF. The CDR3 DNA reads as TGTGCCAGCAGTGAAGCGCCTATAGCGGGAGAGGGTCTCACAGATACGCAGTATTTT.

The V and J genes are TRBV6-2 or TRBV6-3 and TRBJ2-3; no definite D call. Germline V CDR1 and CDR2: MNHEY, SVGEGT. The CDR3 is 12 amino acids. V lost 0 bases and J 8 bases, leaving 6 bases between the germline ends. The CDR3 reads CASSYSIGTQYF. The CDR3 DNA reads TGTGCCAGCAGTTACTCGATCGGTACGCAGTATTTT.

The chain is built from TRBV27 and TRBJ2-2, with TRBD1 matching over 11 bases. Trimming cost V 5 bases and J 5 bases; bases outside gene matches: 13. This CDR3 contains 18 residues. CDR1 is MNHEY, CDR2 SMNVEV, per germline (reference sequence). The CDR3 is CASSLTPDRGRDTGELFF. CDR3 nucleotides: TGTGCCAGCAGTCTAACCCCGGACAGGGGGCGAGATACCGGGGAGCTGTTTTTT.

DNA for the CDR3: TGTGCCACCACCCGTTGGGAGAACAATGAGCAGTTCTTC. Amino acids: CATTRWENNEQFF. The rearrangement joins TRBV6-5 to TRBJ2-1; a possible D gene is TRBD2 (5 bases). CDR1 and CDR2 (germline): MNHEY, SVGAGI. The V and J ends lost 10 bases and 5 bases respectively, with 15 bases between them. There are 13 residues in the CDR3.

The chain is built from TRBV28 and TRBJ1-5; D uncertain. Germline CDR1 MDHEN, CDR2 SYDVKM. The CDR3 is made up of 16 amino acids. V was shortened by 5 bases and J by 1 base, with 15 bases between the two germline ends. The CDR3 sequence: CASSNGGQVSNQPQHF. CDR3 in DNA: TGTGCCAGCAGTAACGGAGGGCAGGTCAGCAATCAGCCCCAGCATTTT.

The chain combines TRBV6-5 with TRBJ2-1, with unresolved D. Germline CDR1 and CDR2: MNHEY and SVGAGI. V was shortened by 2 bases and J by 5 bases, with 4 bases between the two germline ends. The CDR3 totals 12 residues. The CDR3 loop reads CASSYQDNEQFF. The CDR3 DNA reads as TGTGCCAGCAGTTACCAGGACAATGAGCAGTTCTTC.

The chain links TRBV6-5 to TRBJ1-1, with 8 bases that match TRBD1. With V trimmed by 5 bases and J by 9 bases, 2 bases remained unmatched. This CDR3 spans 11 amino acids. Per germline, CDR1 MNHEY and CDR2 SVGAGI. The CDR3 protein is CASSRDRQAFF. CDR3 nucleotides: TGTGCCAGCAGTCGGGACAGGCAAGCTTTCTTT.

The DNA of the CDR3 is TGTGCCAGTAGTACGACAGGGGTTGGGAGCACTGAAGCTTTCTTT. Protein: CASSTTGVGSTEAFF. The chain has TRBV19 and TRBJ1-1, with 8 bases that match TRBD1. With V trimmed by 4 bases and J by 4 bases, 8 bases remained unmatched. Germline lookup yields CDR1 LNHDA and CDR2 SQIVND (reference sequence). The CDR3 is 15 amino acids.